The 15 T cell receptor beta chains below come from one sample, sequenced in a study of cytomegalovirus exposure and HLA in healthy donors. Use of 60 Vbeta and 13 Jbeta primers characterized the PCR. Sequenced by immunoSEQ multiplex PCR; TCRdb stores in-frame clones only, minus some. The sample shows fewer than 85,000 clones, about 78% of them seen only once. The material sequenced was PBMCs. Receptors originate from a middle-aged woman in good health and CMV-seropositive.

The chain recombines TRBV7-9 with TRBJ1-2; 7 bases map to TRBD1. Germline values: CDR1 SEHNR, CDR2 FQNEAQ (reference sequence). The V gene end was trimmed by 7 bases and the J gene end by 0 bases; junction bases not matched to a gene: 8. The CDR3 consists of 15 residues. The CDR3 DNA reads as TGTGCCAGCAACAGGGGCGGAGTAGCTAACTATGGCTACACCTTC. Residues: CASNRGGVANYGYTF.

CDR3 residues: CASSLAGAADTQYF. The DNA of the CDR3 is TGTGCCAGCAGCTTAGCGGGGGCTGCAGATACGCAGTATTTT. The rearrangement joins TRBV7-3 to TRBJ2-3; D is possibly TRBD2 (7 bases). The germline gives CDR1 SGHTA, CDR2 FQGTGA. The CDR3 covers 14 residues. Trimming stripped 2 bases from V and 4 bases from J, with 10 bases between. The complete variable domain, with remaining parts taken from reference TRBV7-3 and TRBJ2-3, reads GAGVSQTPSNKVTEKGKYVELRCDPISGHTALYWYRQSLGQGPEFLIYFQGTGAADDSGLPNDRFFAVRPEGSVSTLKIQRTERGDSAVYLCASSLAGAADTQYFGPGTRLTVL.

This sequence joins TRBV10-3 and TRBJ1-6; 7 nucleotides align to TRBD1. The CDR3 sequence is 14 residues long. Germline V lookup: CDR1 ENHRY, CDR2 SYGVKD. V was pared by 2 bases and J by 12 bases, with 7 bases of the junction left unmatched. The CDR3: CAISEGTVVGPLHF. The CDR3 DNA follows: TGTGCCATCAGTGAGGGGACAGTCGTCGGACCCCTCCACTTT.

This rearrangement joins TRBV4-2 to TRBJ1-6; D gene unclear. Germline CDR1 reads LGHNA; CDR2 reads YNFKEQ. This CDR3 contains 15 residues. V lost 4 bases, J lost 2 bases, and 9 bases lay in between. CDR3 protein: CASSLRAAYNSPLHF. The CDR3 nucleotides read TGTGCCAGCAGCCTGAGGGCTGCCTATAATTCACCCCTCCACTTT.

The chain carries TRBV5-1 and TRBJ2-5, with D tentatively TRBD1 (5 bases). Looked up from germline, CDR1 is SGHRS and CDR2 is YFSETQ. The CDR3 contains 13 residues. The germline V and J ends were trimmed by 4 bases and 5 bases, with 12 bases remaining between them. In DNA, the CDR3 is TGCGCCAGCAGCCTCCTGGGGCGGGAGACCCAGTACTTC. Protein sequence: CASSLLGRETQYF.

The chain is built from TRBV6-5 and TRBJ1-2, with 8 bases identical to TRBD1. In germline, CDR1 is MNHEY, CDR2 SVGAGI. With V trimmed by 0 bases and J by 6 bases, 6 bases remained unmatched. The CDR3 extends over 15 amino acids. This chain's CDR3 is CASSYSTRGRNGYTF. CDR3 nucleotides: TGTGCCAGCAGTTACTCGACCAGGGGGCGGAATGGCTACACCTTC.

A word on this clone: The sample has other DNA sequences that encode this CDR3 too. The chain employs TRBV5-1 and TRBJ2-6, with D unresolved. CDR1 and CDR2 (germline): SGHRS, YFSETQ. The V and J ends lost 0 bases and 0 bases respectively, with 4 bases between them. The CDR3 is made up of 15 amino acids. CDR3 loop: CASSLAVSGANVLTF. The CDR3 nucleotides read TGCGCCAGCAGCTTGGCAGTCTCTGGGGCCAACGTCCTGACTTTC.

This clone was recorded only once. The chain links TRBV11-3 to TRBJ1-2, with 10 nucleotides matching TRBD1. Germline assignment: CDR1 SGHNT and CDR2 YENEEA. The CDR3 runs 14 residues. Trimming removed 4 bases from V and 6 bases from J; junction bases left unmatched: 5. The chain's CDR3 is CASSSDRGRDGYTF. The DNA for the CDR3 is TGTGCCAGCAGCTCAGACAGGGGGCGGGATGGCTACACCTTC.

The chain is built from TRBV11-2 and TRBJ2-2, with 11 bases matching TRBD2. From germline, CDR1 is SGHAT and CDR2 FQNNGV. This CDR3 comprises 16 residues. V shed 5 bases and J 6 bases; nucleotides not matched to a gene: 8. CDR3 bases: TGTGCCAGCAGCCAACTTAGCGGGGGGGCTCCCGGGGAGCTGTTTTTT. It is translated as CASSQLSGGAPGELFF. Full variable domain (remainder filled in from reference TRBV11-2 and TRBJ2-2): EAGVAQSPRYKIIEKRQSVAFWCNPISGHATLYWYQQILGQGPKLLIQFQNNGVVDDSQLPKDRFSAERLKGVDSTLKIQPAKLEDSAVYLCASSQLSGGAPGELFFGEGSRLTVL.

The CDR3 sequence is CASSPGSASTDTQYF. The CDR3 DNA follows: TGTGCCAGCTCGCCGGGGTCGGCTAGCACAGATACGCAGTATTTT. This sequence joins TRBV2 and TRBJ2-3, with a weak D call TRBD2 (5 bases). The germline V gene encodes CDR1 SNHLY and CDR2 FYNNEI. V dropped 8 bases and J dropped 0 bases, with 15 bases sitting between them. CDR3 length: 15 amino acids.

The CDR3 protein is CARGLAGGARETQYF. DNA of the CDR3: TGTGCCAGGGGACTAGCGGGGGGGGCCAGAGAGACCCAGTACTTC. The chain employs TRBV2 and TRBJ2-5, with 16 bases matching TRBD2. The CDR3 sequence is 15 residues long. Germline-derived CDR1 and CDR2 are SNHLY and FYNNEI. Trimming removed 9 bases from V and 4 bases from J; junction bases left unmatched: 5.

The chain has TRBV5-1 and TRBJ1-3; a weak D match, TRBD1 (5 bases). Per germline, CDR1 SGHRS and CDR2 YFSETQ. V lost 3 bases and J 0 bases, leaving 13 bases between the germline ends. The CDR3 sequence is 16 residues long. CDR3 loop: CASSWDGDYSGNTIYF. The CDR3 nucleotides are TGCGCCAGCAGCTGGGACGGGGACTACTCTGGAAACACCATATATTTT.

V gene TRBV19 combines with J gene TRBJ2-7, with 8 bases matching TRBD2. The length of the CDR3 is 17 residues. V shed 7 bases and J 8 bases; nucleotides not matched to a gene: 22. Germline values: CDR1 LNHDA, CDR2 SQIVND (reference sequence). CDR3 sequence reads: CASMQSPAGGAGDKQYF. The CDR3 DNA sequence: TGTGCCAGTATGCAAAGTCCGGCGGGGGGCGCAGGGGATAAGCAGTACTTC.

The chain is built from TRBV15 and TRBJ2-5; D is possibly TRBD1 (6 bases). The germline V gene has CDR1 LNHNV and CDR2 YYDKDF (reference sequence). V gave up 0 bases and J gave up 4 bases, with 15 bases separating them. There are 16 residues in the CDR3. The CDR3 sequence: CATSREMNRERETQYF. The CDR3 DNA is TGTGCCACCAGCAGAGAGATGAACAGGGAGCGAGAGACCCAGTACTTC.

The count of this clone is one. V usage is TRBV25-1 and J usage is TRBJ1-1, with 9 positions matching TRBD1. The V gene end was trimmed by 8 bases and the J gene end by 5 bases; junction bases not matched to a gene: 6. Per the germline V gene, CDR1 is MGHDK and CDR2 is SYGVNS. The CDR3 sequence is 13 residues long. The CDR3 is CASGRQGETEAFF. CDR3 coding DNA: TGTGCCAGCGGGAGACAGGGGGAGACTGAAGCTTTCTTT.